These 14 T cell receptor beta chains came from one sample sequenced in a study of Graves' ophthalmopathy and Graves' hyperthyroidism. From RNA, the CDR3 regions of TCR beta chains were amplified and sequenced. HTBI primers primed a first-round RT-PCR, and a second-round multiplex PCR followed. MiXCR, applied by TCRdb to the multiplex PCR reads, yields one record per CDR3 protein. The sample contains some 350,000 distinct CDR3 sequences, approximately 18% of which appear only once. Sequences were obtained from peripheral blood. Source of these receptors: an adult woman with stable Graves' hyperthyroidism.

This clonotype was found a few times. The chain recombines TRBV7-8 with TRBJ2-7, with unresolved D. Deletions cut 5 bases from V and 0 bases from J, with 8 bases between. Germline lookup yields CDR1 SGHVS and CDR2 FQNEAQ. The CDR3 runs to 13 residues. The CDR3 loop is CASSQTISYEQYF. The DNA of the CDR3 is TGTGCCAGCAGCCAGACCATCTCCTACGAGCAGTACTTC.

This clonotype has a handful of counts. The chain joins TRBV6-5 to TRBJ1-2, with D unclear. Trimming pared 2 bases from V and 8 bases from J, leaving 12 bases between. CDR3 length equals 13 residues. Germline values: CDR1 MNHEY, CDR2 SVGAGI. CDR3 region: CASSYGTRVGYTF. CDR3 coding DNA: TGTGCCAGCAGTTACGGAACAAGGGTCGGCTACACCTTC.

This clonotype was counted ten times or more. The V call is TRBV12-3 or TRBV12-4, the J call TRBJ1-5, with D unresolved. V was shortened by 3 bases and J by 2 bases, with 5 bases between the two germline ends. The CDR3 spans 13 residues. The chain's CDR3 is CASSFSGNQPQHF. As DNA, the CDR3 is TGTGCCAGCAGTTTCAGCGGCAATCAGCCCCAGCATTTT.

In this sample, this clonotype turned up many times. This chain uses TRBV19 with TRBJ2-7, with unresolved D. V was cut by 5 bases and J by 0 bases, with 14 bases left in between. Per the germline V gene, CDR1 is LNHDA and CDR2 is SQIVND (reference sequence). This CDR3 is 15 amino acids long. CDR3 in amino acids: CASSVSVGNSYEQYF. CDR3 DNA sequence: TGTGCCAGTAGTGTATCGGTGGGGAACTCCTACGAGCAGTACTTC.

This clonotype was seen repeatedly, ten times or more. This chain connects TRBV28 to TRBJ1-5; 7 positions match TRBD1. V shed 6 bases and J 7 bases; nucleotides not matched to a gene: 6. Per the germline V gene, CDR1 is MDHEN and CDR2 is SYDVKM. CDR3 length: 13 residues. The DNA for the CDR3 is TGTGCCAGCAGGACAGGGAGTCGCCAGCCCCAGCATTTT. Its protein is CASRTGSRQPQHF.

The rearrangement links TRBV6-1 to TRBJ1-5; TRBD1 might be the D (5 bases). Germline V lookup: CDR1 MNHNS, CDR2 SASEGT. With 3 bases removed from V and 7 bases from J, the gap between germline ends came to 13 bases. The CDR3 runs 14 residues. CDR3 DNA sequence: TGTGCCAGCAGTGAGGGGCATGATTACCAGCCCCAGCATTTT. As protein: CASSEGHDYQPQHF.

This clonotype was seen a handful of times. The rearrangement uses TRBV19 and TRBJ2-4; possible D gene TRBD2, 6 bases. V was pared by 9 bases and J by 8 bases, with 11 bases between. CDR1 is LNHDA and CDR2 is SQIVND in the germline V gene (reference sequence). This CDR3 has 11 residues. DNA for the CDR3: TGTGCCAGGGAGGGAATTGACATTCAGTACTTC. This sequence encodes CAREGIDIQYF.

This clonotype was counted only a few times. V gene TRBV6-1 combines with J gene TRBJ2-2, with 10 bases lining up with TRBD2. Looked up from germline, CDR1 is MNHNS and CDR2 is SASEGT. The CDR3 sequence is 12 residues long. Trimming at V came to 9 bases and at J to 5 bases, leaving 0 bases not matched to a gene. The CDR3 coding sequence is TGTGCCAGTAGCGGGAGGACCGGGGAGCTGTTTTTT. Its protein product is CASSGRTGELFF.

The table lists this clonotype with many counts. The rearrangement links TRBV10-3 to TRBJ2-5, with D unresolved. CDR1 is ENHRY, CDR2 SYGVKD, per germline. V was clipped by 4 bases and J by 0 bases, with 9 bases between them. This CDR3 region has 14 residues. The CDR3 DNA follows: TGTGCCATCAGTGCGCGGTCGAACCAAGAGACCCAGTACTTC. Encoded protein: CAISARSNQETQYF.

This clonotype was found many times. CDR3 in DNA: TGTGCCAGCAGCGCCGGCCAGGCGAGCAATCAGCCCCAGCATTTT. Protein: CASSAGQASNQPQHF. The rearrangement links TRBV6-1 to TRBJ1-5; the D is unclear. Trimming shortened V by 6 bases and J by 1 base, and 13 bases separated the two germline ends. The CDR3 has 15 residues. Germline-derived CDR1 and CDR2 are MNHNS and SASEGT.

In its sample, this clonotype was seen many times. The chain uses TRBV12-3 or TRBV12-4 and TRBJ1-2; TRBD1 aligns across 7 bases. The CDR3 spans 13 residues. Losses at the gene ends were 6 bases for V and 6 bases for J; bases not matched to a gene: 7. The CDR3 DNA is TGTGCCAGCAGGGTGACAGGGCACGATGGCTACACCTTC. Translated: CASRVTGHDGYTF.

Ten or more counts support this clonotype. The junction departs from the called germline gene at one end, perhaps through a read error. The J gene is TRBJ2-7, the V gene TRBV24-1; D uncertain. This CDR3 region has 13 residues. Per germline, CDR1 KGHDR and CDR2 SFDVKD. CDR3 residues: CATSPGLYYEQHF. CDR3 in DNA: TGTGCCACTTCGCCGGGCCTGTACTACGAGCAGCACTTC.

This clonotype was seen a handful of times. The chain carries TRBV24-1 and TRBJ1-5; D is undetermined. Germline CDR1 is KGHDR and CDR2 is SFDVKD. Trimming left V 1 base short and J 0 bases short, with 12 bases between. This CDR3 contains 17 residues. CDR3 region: CATSDFRRYNSNQPQHF. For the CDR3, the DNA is TGTGCCACCAGTGATTTCAGGAGGTACAATAGCAATCAGCCCCAGCATTTT.

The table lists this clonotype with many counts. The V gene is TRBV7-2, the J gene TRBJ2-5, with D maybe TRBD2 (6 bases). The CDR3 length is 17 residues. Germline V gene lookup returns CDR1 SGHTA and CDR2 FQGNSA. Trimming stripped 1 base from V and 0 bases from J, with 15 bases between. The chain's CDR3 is CASSLDLAVLYQETQYF. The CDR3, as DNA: TGTGCCAGCAGCTTAGATTTAGCGGTTTTGTACCAAGAGACCCAGTACTTC.